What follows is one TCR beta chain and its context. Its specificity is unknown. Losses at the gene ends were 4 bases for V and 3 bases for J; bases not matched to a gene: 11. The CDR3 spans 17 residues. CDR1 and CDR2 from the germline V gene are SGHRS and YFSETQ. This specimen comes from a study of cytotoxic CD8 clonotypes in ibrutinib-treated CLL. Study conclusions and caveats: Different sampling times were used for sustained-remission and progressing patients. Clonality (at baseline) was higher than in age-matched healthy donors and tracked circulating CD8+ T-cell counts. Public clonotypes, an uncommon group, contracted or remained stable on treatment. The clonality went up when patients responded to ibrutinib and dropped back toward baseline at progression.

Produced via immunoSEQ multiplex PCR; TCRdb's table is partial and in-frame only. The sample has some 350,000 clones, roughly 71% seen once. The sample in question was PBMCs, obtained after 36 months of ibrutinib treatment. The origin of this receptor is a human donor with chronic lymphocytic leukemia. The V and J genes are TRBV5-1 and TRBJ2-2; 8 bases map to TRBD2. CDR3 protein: CASSPVGGRLDTGELFF. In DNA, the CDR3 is TGCGCCAGCAGCCCGGTGGGCGGGAGGTTGGACACCGGGGAGCTGTTTTTT.